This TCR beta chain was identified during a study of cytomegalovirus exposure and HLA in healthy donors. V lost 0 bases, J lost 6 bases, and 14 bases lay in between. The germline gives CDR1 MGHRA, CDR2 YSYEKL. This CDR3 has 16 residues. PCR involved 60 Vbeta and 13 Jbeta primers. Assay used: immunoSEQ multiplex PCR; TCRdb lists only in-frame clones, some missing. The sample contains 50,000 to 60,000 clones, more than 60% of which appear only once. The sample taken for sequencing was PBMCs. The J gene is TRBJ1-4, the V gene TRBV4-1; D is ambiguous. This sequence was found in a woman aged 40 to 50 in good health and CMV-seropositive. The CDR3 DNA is TGCGCCAGCAGCCAAGATGGAGCTCGGGTCGATGAAAAACTGTTTTTT. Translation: CASSQDGARVDEKLFF.